There are a few counts of the clone carrying this T cell receptor beta chain. Its antigen is undetermined. This record comes from a study of response to subunit inactivated influenza vaccine. Study-wide results and limits: Authors proposed each seasonal influenza vaccination draws in few new T cells.

The CDR3 extends over 13 amino acids. Germline CDR1 is SGHRS and CDR2 is YFSETQ. With 4 bases clipped from V and 4 bases from J, the junction kept 4 bases outside the gene matches. TCRdb analysed the RT-PCR reads with MiXCR anew, one entry per CDR3 protein. The repertoire holds roughly 500,000 distinct CDR3 sequences, with about 15% as singletons. This TCR was sampled from a man in his fifties or sixties who received an inactivated influenza vaccine. The chain joins TRBV5-1 to TRBJ2-5, with 7 bases matching TRBD1. Sequencing was performed on CD4+ T cells sorted from PBMCs, taken approximately 25 months after vaccination. DNA for the CDR3: TGCGCCAGCAGCCCGTACAGGGGAGAGACCCAGTACTTC. Its translation is CASSPYRGETQYF.